The clone carrying this T cell receptor (beta chain) turned up a few times. The data were taken from a study of blood T cell repertoires in COVID-19. Profiled with immunoSEQ multiplex PCR; TCRdb holds only in-frame clones, not every one. The sample includes more than 80,000 clones, 70% to 90% of them seen just once. CDR3 size: 15 residues. The germline gives CDR1 KGHSH, CDR2 LQKENI. The V and J ends lost 6 bases and 0 bases, in that order; junction bases with no gene match: 5. The sequence was obtained from an elderly woman with COVID-19, enrolled during active disease. This chain links TRBV18 with TRBJ1-3, with 7 positions matching TRBD1. Sequenced sample: peripheral blood. This CDR3 is CASSGDSNSGNTIYF. The CDR3 DNA follows: TGTGCCAGCTCGGGGGACAGCAACTCTGGAAACACCATATATTTT.